The 28 T cell receptor beta chains below all came from one sample that was sequenced in a study of Tregs in tolerant kidney transplant recipients. TCRdb's table, derived via immunoSEQ multiplex PCR, lists solely in-frame clones and lacks some. The sample carries about 94,000 clones, under 95% recorded once. Sample: CD4+ T cells from blood, taken before the transplant. These receptor sequences come from a human donor who received a combined kidney and bone marrow transplant.

This clone has a single count. V and J are TRBV27 and TRBJ2-3; 11 bases are shared with TRBD2. This CDR3 has 18 amino acids. Germline lookup yields CDR1 MNHEY and CDR2 SMNVEV (reference sequence). The V gene end was trimmed by 5 bases and the J gene end by 6 bases; junction bases not matched to a gene: 16. CDR3 bases: TGTGCCAGCAGTATACGCTCGCTAGCGGGGGGCCGGCAGGATACGCAGTATTTT. Its protein product is CASSIRSLAGGRQDTQYF.

This rearrangement joins TRBV30 to TRBJ1-4; TRBD1 agrees at 9 bases. This CDR3 region has 13 residues. The germline gives CDR1 GTSNPN, CDR2 SVGIG (reference sequence). J gave up 8 bases and V 4 bases, and 5 bases lay outside the gene matches. The CDR3 DNA follows: TGTGCCTGGAACAGGGGGCGTCGGGAAAAACTGTTTTTT. This gives the protein CAWNRGRREKLFF.

The chain recombines TRBV6-5 with TRBJ1-1; 8 bases map to TRBD1. CDR3 length: 14 amino acids. Germline-derived CDR1 and CDR2 are MNHEY and SVGAGI. V lost 7 bases, J lost 1 base, and 5 bases stayed unmatched. CDR3 loop: CASKVTGANTEAFF. DNA of the CDR3: TGTGCCAGCAAGGTGACAGGGGCGAACACTGAAGCTTTCTTT.

V usage is TRBV5-1 and J usage is TRBJ2-3; TRBD2 matches at 8 bases. J was trimmed by 0 bases and V by 4 bases; bases with no gene match: 7. There are 16 residues in the CDR3. Germline CDR1 and CDR2: SGHRS and YFSETQ. The CDR3 nucleotides are TGCGCCAGCAGCCCAGTAGCGGGGACTAGCACAGATACGCAGTATTTT. Translating gives CASSPVAGTSTDTQYF.

The CDR3 spells CASSTQGLEVNEQFF. CDR3 DNA sequence: TGTGCCAGCAGCACACAGGGACTAGAGGTCAATGAGCAGTTCTTC. V is TRBV7-3 and J is TRBJ2-1, with 8 bases matching TRBD2. V was pared by 5 bases and J by 6 bases, with 9 bases of the junction left unmatched. The length of the CDR3 is 15 residues. From germline, CDR1 is SGHTA and CDR2 FQGTGA.

The chain couples TRBV27 to TRBJ2-6; unclear D gene. V lost 10 bases and J 0 bases, leaving 10 bases between the germline ends. Germline CDR1 and CDR2: MNHEY and SMNVEV (reference sequence). The CDR3 contains 14 residues. DNA of the CDR3: TGTGCCACCCTAGATATCTCTGGGGCCAACGTCCTGACTTTC. Translated, it gives CATLDISGANVLTF.

The chain has TRBV6-5 and TRBJ2-7; the match to TRBD1 covers 8 bases. Looked up from germline, CDR1 is MNHEY and CDR2 is SVGAGI. Losses at the gene ends were 5 bases for V and 1 base for J; bases not matched to a gene: 7. The CDR3 runs 15 residues. CDR3: CASSLGQVSSYEQYF. The CDR3 nucleotides read TGTGCCAGCAGTCTGGGACAGGTGAGTTCCTACGAGCAGTACTTC.

V and J are TRBV6-6 and TRBJ1-1; 7 bases line up with TRBD1. Per the germline V gene, CDR1 is MNHNY and CDR2 is SVGAGI (reference sequence). The CDR3 covers 15 residues. The V gene end was trimmed by 2 bases and the J gene end by 1 base; junction bases not matched to a gene: 4. For the CDR3, the DNA is TGTGCCAGCAGTTACAGGGGGCGTGAGAACACTGAAGCTTTCTTT. Protein sequence: CASSYRGRENTEAFF.

This chain joins TRBV5-4 and TRBJ2-3, with 8 bases matching TRBD2. In germline, CDR1 is SGHNT, CDR2 YYREEE (reference sequence). V dropped 0 bases and J dropped 5; count of bases not matched to a gene: 2. The CDR3 sequence is 14 residues long. CDR3 DNA: TGTGCCAGCAGCTTGGGGCTAGCGGGAGATACGCAGTATTTT. Protein: CASSLGLAGDTQYF.

Notes on this clone: One end of the junction does not line up with germline, which may come from a read error. Other nucleotide sequences from this sample produce the same CDR3. This sequence joins TRBV4-2 and TRBJ1-6; 7 nucleotides match TRBD1. The CDR3 covers 20 residues. The germline V gene encodes CDR1 LGHNA and CDR2 YNFKEQ. CDR3 in DNA: TGTGCCAGCAGCCAAGAAGCTGGCCCGGGACAGTTAGCCTATAATTCCCCCCTCCACTTT. The encoded protein is CASSQEAGPGQLAYNSPLHF.

The chain links TRBV7-6 to TRBJ2-3, with D unclear. The germline CDR1 and CDR2 sequences are SGHVS and FNYEAQ. The CDR3 totals 13 residues. Trimming took off 2 bases at V and 4 bases at J, with 7 bases between the two ends. Here the CDR3 reads CASSLKPADTQYF. In DNA form, the CDR3 reads TGTGCCAGCAGCTTAAAACCGGCAGATACGCAGTATTTT.

The chain uses TRBV28 and TRBJ1-3; no definite D call. This CDR3 comprises 14 residues. Germline V lookup: CDR1 MDHEN, CDR2 SYDVKM. V was trimmed by 9 bases and J by 0 bases, leaving 12 bases between them. DNA for the CDR3: TGTGCCAGTTACAGAGTTGCCTCTGGAAACACCATATATTTT. This gives the protein CASYRVASGNTIYF.

The gene calls are TRBV12-5 and TRBJ1-1; D might be TRBD1 (5 bases). The germline CDR1 and CDR2 sequences are LGHNT and FRNRAP. V lost 1 base and J lost 4, with 19 bases in between. There are 17 residues in the CDR3. The CDR3 reads CASGLGVISGGLTEAFF. The DNA for the CDR3 is TGTGCTAGTGGTTTGGGGGTTATATCGGGGGGTCTCACTGAAGCTTTCTTT.

This clone showed up just once. The chain carries TRBV5-1 and TRBJ1-2, with D perhaps TRBD1 (6 bases). The V and J ends lost 0 bases and 4 bases respectively, with 13 bases between them. The germline gives CDR1 SGHRS, CDR2 YFSETQ. This CDR3 contains 15 residues. The CDR3 nucleotides read TGCGCCAGCAGCTTGGGCCGGACAGAGCCCTATGGCTACACCTTC. Encoded protein: CASSLGRTEPYGYTF.

This chain connects TRBV19 to TRBJ2-7; TRBD2 might be the D (5 bases). The CDR3 totals 18 residues. V gave up 4 bases and J gave up 3 bases, with 25 bases separating them. Per germline, CDR1 LNHDA and CDR2 SQIVND (reference sequence). This CDR3 reads CASSKFLRSGILNYEQYF. The CDR3 DNA reads TGTGCCAGTAGTAAATTTTTAAGGAGCGGAATCCTGAACTACGAGCAGTACTTC.

This chain connects TRBV9 to TRBJ2-7; TRBD2 is a possible D gene (6 bases). CDR3 length equals 14 residues. V was trimmed by 0 bases and J by 4 bases, leaving 11 bases between them. Looked up from germline, CDR1 is SGDLS and CDR2 is YYNGEE. The CDR3 DNA is TGTGCCAGCAGCGTAGCGGGAGAGTTATACGAGCAGTACTTC. Protein sequence: CASSVAGELYEQYF.

The chain recombines TRBV11-2 with TRBJ2-1; TRBD2 matches 11 bases. CDR1 and CDR2 (germline): SGHAT, FQNNGV. The CDR3 has 17 residues. V gave up 1 base and J gave up 2 bases; unmatched junction bases: 4. The CDR3 protein is CASSLVQGLAAYNEQFF. The CDR3 coding sequence is TGTGCCAGCAGCTTAGTTCAGGGACTAGCGGCCTACAATGAGCAGTTCTTC. Looking up the rest from reference TRBV11-2 and TRBJ2-1 gives the full variable domain: EAGVAQSPRYKIIEKRQSVAFWCNPISGHATLYWYQQILGQGPKLLIQFQNNGVVDDSQLPKDRFSAERLKGVDSTLKIQPAKLEDSAVYLCASSLVQGLAAYNEQFFGPGTRLTVL.

The rearrangement joins TRBV25-1 to TRBJ2-3; a possible D gene is TRBD1 (6 bases). Germline CDR1 is MGHDK and CDR2 is SYGVNS. The germline V and J ends were trimmed by 3 bases and 5 bases, with 15 bases remaining between them. The CDR3 runs to 15 residues. The CDR3 coding sequence is TGTGCCAGCAGTGAGTTATGGGACAACGGAGATACGCAGTATTTT. Amino acid sequence: CASSELWDNGDTQYF. Full variable domain (outside the CDR3, taken from reference TRBV25-1 and TRBJ2-3): EADIYQTPRYLVIGTGKKITLECSQTMGHDKMYWYQQDPGMELHLIHYSYGVNSTEKGDLSSESTVSRIRTEHFPLTLESARPSHTSQYLCASSELWDNGDTQYFGPGTRLTVL.

This clone was seen a handful of times. The chain uses TRBV5-1 and TRBJ2-7; TRBD1 aligns across 7 bases. V shed 4 bases, J shed 3 bases, and the junction held 7 bases outside the gene matches. The germline gives CDR1 SGHRS, CDR2 YFSETQ. This CDR3 is built from 14 residues. The CDR3 bases are TGCGCCAGCAGCCTCGGACAGGTCCACTACGAGCAGTACTTC. Its protein product is CASSLGQVHYEQYF.

The chain recombines TRBV4-3 with TRBJ2-7; D is unresolved. This CDR3 spans 14 amino acids. Per the germline V gene, CDR1 is LGHNA and CDR2 is YSLEER. V was trimmed by 0 bases and J by 2 bases, leaving 8 bases between them. CDR3 region: CASSQDATPYEQYF. The CDR3 coding sequence is TGCGCCAGCAGCCAAGACGCGACTCCCTACGAGCAGTACTTC.

The genes are TRBV19 and TRBJ2-3; D perhaps matches TRBD2 (5 bases). V lost 5 bases and J 1 base, leaving 16 bases between the germline ends. The length of the CDR3 is 16 residues. CDR1 and CDR2 (germline): LNHDA, SQIVND (reference sequence). CDR3 amino acids: CASSPQREGGTDTQYF. In nucleotides, the CDR3 is TGTGCCAGTAGTCCCCAACGGGAAGGAGGCACAGATACGCAGTATTTT.

V and J are TRBV19 and TRBJ1-3; D unclear. Between the trimmed V and J ends, which lost 3 bases and 7 bases, there was a span of 7 bases. Germline values: CDR1 LNHDA, CDR2 SQIVND (reference sequence). This CDR3 is built from 12 residues. In DNA, the CDR3 is TGTGCCAGTAGTATTGGGCAGAACACCATATATTTT. This gives the protein CASSIGQNTIYF.

This chain connects TRBV7-2 to TRBJ2-5; 11 bases agree with TRBD2. The CDR3 is made up of 17 amino acids. CDR1 SGHTA and CDR2 FQGNSA come from the germline V gene. V shed 1 base and J 0 bases; nucleotides not matched to a gene: 4. The CDR3, as DNA: TGTGCCAGCAGCTTAGTTCTACTAGCGGGGGACCAAGAGACCCAGTACTTC. It is translated as CASSLVLLAGDQETQYF.

This chain uses TRBV7-2 with TRBJ1-2; 9 bases fit TRBD1. The CDR3 contains 16 residues. From germline, CDR1 is SGHTA and CDR2 FQGNSA. V shed 5 bases and J 4 bases; nucleotides not matched to a gene: 11. CDR3 in DNA: TGTGCCAGCAGCCGACAGGGGGAATCAAGGCTCTATGGCTACACCTTC. Translated, it gives CASSRQGESRLYGYTF. The variable domain in full, completed from reference TRBV7-2 and TRBJ1-2, reads GAGVSQSPSNKVTEKGKDVELRCDPISGHTALYWYRQSLGQGLEFLIYFQGNSAPDKSGLPSDRFSAERTGGSVSTLTIQRTQQEDSAVYLCASSRQGESRLYGYTFGSGTRLTVV.

This chain links TRBV11-2 with TRBJ2-1, with D possibly matching TRBD2 (6 bases). The germline V and J ends were trimmed by 6 bases and 2 bases, with 20 bases remaining between them. Germline V gene lookup returns CDR1 SGHAT and CDR2 FQNNGV. This CDR3 spans 17 amino acids. CDR3 amino acids: CASSFAPGRMAYNEQFF. CDR3 coding DNA: TGTGCCAGCAGTTTTGCTCCCGGGAGAATGGCCTACAATGAGCAGTTCTTC.

This sequence joins TRBV5-6 and TRBJ1-5, with D unclear. Trimming removed 4 bases from V and 5 bases from J, with 13 bases in between. Per the germline V gene, CDR1 is SGHDT and CDR2 is YYEEEE. The CDR3 totals 14 residues. CDR3 region: CASSAGIGYQPQHF. DNA for the CDR3: TGTGCCAGCAGCGCAGGAATAGGCTATCAGCCCCAGCATTTT.

This rearrangement joins TRBV15 to TRBJ1-1; D gene ambiguous. Per germline, CDR1 LNHNV and CDR2 YYDKDF (reference sequence). V was shortened by 5 bases and J by 8 bases, with 12 bases between the two germline ends. This CDR3 spans 12 amino acids. CDR3 sequence reads: CATSFPQREAFF. CDR3 DNA: TGTGCCACCAGCTTCCCTCAGAGGGAAGCTTTCTTT. Full variable domain (rest looked up from reference TRBV15 and TRBJ1-1): DAMVIQNPRYQVTQFGKPVTLSCSQTLNHNVMYWYQQKSSQAPKLLFHYYDKDFNNEADTPDNFQSRRPNTSFCFLDIRSPGLGDTAMYLCATSFPQREAFFGQGTRLTVV.

V is TRBV5-4 and J is TRBJ1-2, with no clear D. This CDR3 contains 15 residues. Between the trimmed V and J ends, which lost 3 bases and 4 bases, there was a span of 16 bases. Germline V gene sequence: CDR1 SGHNT, CDR2 YYREEE (reference sequence). CDR3 protein: CASSSSDTAVYGYTF. CDR3 sequence (DNA): TGTGCCAGCAGCTCCTCAGACACAGCAGTCTATGGCTACACCTTC.